A single sample gave rise to the 14 T cell receptor beta chains below, sequenced in a study of T cell responses to AZD1222 COVID-19 vaccine. Sequencing used immunoSEQ multiplex PCR; TCRdb keeps in-frame clones, though not all of them. The sample lists 160,000 or so clones, roughly nine tenths occurring once. The sample consisted of peripheral blood, taken on day 0 of MenACWY control vaccination. The source is an adult in good health.

The chain has TRBV7-2 and TRBJ2-3, with a tentative D call TRBD2 (6 bases). This CDR3 is 16 amino acids long. V lost 4 bases and J lost 6, with 20 bases in between. The germline CDR1 and CDR2 sequences are SGHTA and FQGNSA. The CDR3 reads CASSSYVTSFNDTQYF. The CDR3, as DNA: TGTGCCAGCAGCTCTTATGTGACTAGTTTCAACGATACGCAGTATTTT.

The V call is TRBV7-9, the J call TRBJ1-6; weak D call: TRBD1 (5 bases). The germline V gene encodes CDR1 SEHNR and CDR2 FQNEAQ (reference sequence). CDR3 length equals 14 residues. The V end lost 4 bases, the J end lost 11 bases, and 15 bases lay between the germline ends. CDR3 residues: CASSSGQGGTPLHF. The DNA for the CDR3 is TGTGCCAGCAGCTCCGGACAAGGAGGAACACCCCTCCACTTT.

This chain uses TRBV18 with TRBJ1-4, with no clear D. CDR1 and CDR2 (germline): KGHSH, LQKENI. The V gene lost 3 bases and the J gene lost 3 bases, with 14 bases spanning the gap. This CDR3 contains 16 residues. The CDR3 reads CASSPRAPPANEKLFF. CDR3 sequence (DNA): TGTGCCAGCTCACCTCGTGCGCCTCCAGCTAATGAAAAACTGTTTTTT.

The V and J genes are TRBV9 and TRBJ1-2; TRBD1 matches at 7 bases. With V trimmed by 3 bases and J by 7 bases, 12 bases remained unmatched. Looked up from germline, CDR1 is SGDLS and CDR2 is YYNGEE. This CDR3 is built from 15 residues. CDR3 sequence (DNA): TGTGCCAGCAGCGCAACCAATGACAGGGCAGGTGGCTACACCTTC. Amino acids: CASSATNDRAGGYTF. The full variable domain, with the rest looked up from reference TRBV9 and TRBJ1-2, is DSGVTQTPKHLITATGQRVTLRCSPRSGDLSVYWYQQSLDQGLQFLIQYYNGEERAKGNILERFSAQQFPDLHSELNLSSLELGDSALYFCASSATNDRAGGYTFGSGTRLTVV.

This chain uses TRBV29-1 with TRBJ1-3, with D unresolved. Trimming took 5 bases from V and 2 from J, leaving 10 bases between them. Germline CDR1 and CDR2: SQVTM and ANQGSEA. The CDR3 spans 13 residues. The chain's CDR3 is CSVLGFAGNTIYF. CDR3 bases: TGCAGCGTTCTGGGGTTCGCTGGAAACACCATATATTTT.

The genes are TRBV6-6 and TRBJ2-7, with D possibly being TRBD2 (5 bases). The CDR3 contains 16 residues. Germline assignment: CDR1 MNHNY and CDR2 SVGAGI (reference sequence). V was cut by 0 bases and J by 2 bases, with 14 bases left in between. Written as DNA, the CDR3 is TGTGCCAGCAGTTACTCGCCGACCCGGGATCCCTACGAGCAGTACTTC. It encodes CASSYSPTRDPYEQYF.

The rearrangement uses TRBV27 and TRBJ1-2, with 8 bases matching TRBD1. The V and J ends lost 3 bases and 6 bases, in that order; junction bases with no gene match: 6. This CDR3 has 14 amino acids. Germline CDR1 is MNHEY and CDR2 is SMNVEV (reference sequence). The DNA for the CDR3 is TGTGCCAGCAGTTTTCAGGGGGCAAGGGATGGCTACACCTTC. This gives the protein CASSFQGARDGYTF.

CDR3 nucleotide sequence: TGTGCCAGCAGTTCTGCGCGCTACGAGCAGTACTTC. It yields the protein CASSSARYEQYF. J is TRBJ2-7 and V is TRBV27, with D unresolved. The ends were cut back, 4 bases at V and 3 bases at J, with 7 bases in the middle. This CDR3 has 12 amino acids. The germline CDR1 and CDR2 sequences are MNHEY and SMNVEV (reference sequence).

V and J are TRBV5-5 and TRBJ1-1, with no clear D. Germline CDR1 reads SGHKS; CDR2 reads YYEKEE (reference sequence). CDR3 length: 12 amino acids. Trimming stripped 1 base from V and 11 bases from J, with 12 bases between. CDR3 bases: TGTGCCAGCAGCTTGCTCGGCGCCACGGCTTTCTTT. It specifies CASSLLGATAFF.

The rearrangement uses TRBV6-2 or TRBV6-3 and TRBJ2-3; D gene ambiguous. Trimming left V 3 bases short and J 5 bases short, with 3 bases between. Germline V gene data show CDR1 as MNHEY and CDR2 as SVGEGT. This CDR3 comprises 11 residues. The CDR3 DNA sequence: TGTGCCAGCAGTTATAAAGATACGCAGTATTTT. Translation: CASSYKDTQYF.

This clone was counted once. The junction departs from the called germline gene at one end, perhaps through a read error. In nucleotides, the CDR3 is TGTGCCAGCACCTTGTGGGTCATCTCTGGAAACACCATATATTTT. Protein: CASTLWVISGNTIYF. The chain has TRBV5-8 and TRBJ1-3, with D unclear. The V gene's germline CDR1 is SGHTS and CDR2 YDEGEE. The CDR3 runs to 15 residues.

J is TRBJ1-4 and V is TRBV6-2 or TRBV6-3, with 7 bases identical to TRBD1. CDR1 and CDR2 (germline): MNHEY, SVGEGT. The CDR3 is made up of 15 amino acids. The trim removed 6 bases at V and 1 base at J, leaving 5 bases unmatched. CDR3 protein: CASSDREETNEKLFF. CDR3 in DNA: TGTGCCAGCAGCGACAGGGAGGAAACTAATGAAAAACTGTTTTTT.

V is TRBV19 and J is TRBJ2-7; a possible D gene is TRBD2 (6 bases). V lost 10 bases, J lost 0 bases, and 16 bases lay in between. The length of the CDR3 is 14 residues. Germline V gives CDR1 LNHDA, CDR2 SQIVND (reference sequence). CDR3 loop: CATGGAPTSYEQYF. CDR3 bases: TGTGCCACCGGAGGGGCACCGACCTCCTACGAGCAGTACTTC. Drawing the rest from reference TRBV19 and TRBJ2-7, the complete variable domain is DGGITQSPKYLFRKEGQNVTLSCEQNLNHDAMYWYRQDPGQGLRLIYYSQIVNDFQKGDIAEGYSVSREKKESFPLTVTSAQKNPTAFYLCATGGAPTSYEQYFGPGTRLTVT.

As for this clone: Other DNA variants within this sample encode the same CDR3. The chain couples TRBV28 to TRBJ1-1; no reliable D call. CDR3 length: 13 residues. V was trimmed by 1 base and J by 1 base, leaving 4 bases between them. Germline V CDR1 and CDR2: MDHEN, SYDVKM. The CDR3 loop reads CASSLSGNTEAFF. As DNA, the CDR3 is TGTGCCAGCAGTTTATCAGGGAACACTGAAGCTTTCTTT.